This section outlines one T cell receptor beta chain sequence together with its context. This clonotype was detected a few times. No cognate antigen has been identified for it. No clone much larger than this one lies a single base away; base qualities are absent. The TCR beta CDR3 regions were amplified from the RNA transcripts. The TCR CDR3 was subjected to a first round of RT-PCR using the HTBI primer set and the Qiagen OneStep RT-PCR kit. Libraries were constructed in a second round of multiplex PCR, after which size selection and purification were carried out. Paired-end sequencing of the libraries was performed with 100 bp reads on an Illumina HiSeq2000. On the study's bioinformatics: SOAPnuke was used to process the raw data, removing reads that contained adapters or uncalled bases, had a mean Phred below 15, or lacked an exact match to the constant primer or identifier. High-quality paired reads were merged with COPE v1.2.5, and unique nucleotide sequences were defined as clonotypes. MiTCR v1.1 was used to align clonotypes to the IMGT TRBV, TRBD and TRBJ reference segments. The analysis included only V-J combinations with a frequency above 0.0001, which together covered over 98% of the repertoires. The TCS score was defined as the ratio of F50 (clonal expansion) to E x V (chaos), calculated using BLOSUM62-based TCRdist between CDR3 peptides within each V-J. Welch's t-statistics and random forest reduced fewer than 600 V-J features to 13, which were used in a naive Bayes classifier (R e1071). The public reads were quality trimmed at Q25 with fastp and then assembled into clones with MiXCR by TCRdb, keeping productive beta chains. Entries are consolidated by CDR3 protein sequence, retaining the most common genes and DNA. The V and J calls reflect TCRdb's pipeline rather than the authors' work. The sample includes approximately 410,000 distinct CDR3 sequences, with approximately 13% observed a single time. The ten largest clones take up 5.3% of the sample.

This entry belongs to a study of T cells in Graves' hyperthyroidism and ophthalmopathy (dated by TCRdb to between 2018 and 2020). General notes on the study: Peripheral blood was sampled at the time of initial diagnosis, prior to any treatment. To identify TCR V-J signatures that set the groups apart, the researchers used a discovery cohort of 90 to 100 patients, made up of around 40 with Graves' ophthalmopathy and about 59 with stable Graves' hyperthyroidism. An independent validation cohort of some 18 hyperthyroidism patients and 17 patients who later progressed to ophthalmopathy tested prospective prediction of ophthalmopathy. For training and testing, the 100 or so patients in the discovery cohort were randomly divided in a 7:3 ratio. In addition, the study compared T-cell repertoires in thyroid tissue and in blood from about six Graves' hyperthyroidism patients. Once sampling was done, hyperthyroidism patients were given methimazole at a starting dose of 30 mg daily, whereas ophthalmopathy patients were given high-dose intravenous methylprednisolone. According to the paper, TCR Vbeta CDR3 sequencing was carried out on about 140 peripheral blood samples, which came from approximately 41 ophthalmopathy, around 74 hyperthyroidism and about 17 progressor patients. General conclusions and limits of the study: Most expanded thyroid clonotypes (frequency above 0.001) were also detected in blood, suggesting blood repertoires may reflect thyroid immune responses. Sample size was not statistically predetermined, and investigators were not blinded to group allocation. A 13 V-J signature model separated ophthalmopathy from stable hyperthyroidism, with roughly 88% sensitivity and 81.08% specificity in cross-validation and 80%/75% in testing. During validation, the model predicted progression to ophthalmopathy a median of around six months ahead of onset, with more than 60% sensitivity and around 73% specificity.

The CDR3, cysteine through phenylalanine, is 13 amino acids long. Solely the CDR3 DNA is kept, with 39 bases framed from the first base. V lost 4 bases and J lost 8 bases; the stretch between them is 14 bases long. According to the germline V gene, CDR1 reads SQVTM and CDR2 reads ANQGSEA. A patient counted as having stable Graves' hyperthyroidism if no progression to ophthalmopathy occurred over 18 months of follow-up. Hyperthyroidism patients were newly diagnosed, with disease duration under 2 months, and aged 18 to 65 years. Any patient with an uncontrolled infection, another autoimmune disease, pregnancy or lactation was excluded. Diagnoses were based on clinical symptoms, serum thyroxine and TRAb, thyroid ultrasound and orbital computed tomography. PBMCs were isolated from 7.5 to 10 ml of fresh peripheral blood by Ficoll-Paque density gradient centrifugation. Total RNA was extracted with Trizol reagent, and quality was checked on an Agilent 2100 Bioanalyzer.

Material for sequencing was blood. This chain is built from TRBV29-1 and TRBJ1-4; the D segment cannot be called with confidence. The receptor's source is a young woman with Graves' hyperthyroidism. The CDR3 protein: CSVGGRLGEKLFF. At the DNA level, the sequence is TGCAGCGTTGGAGGCAGGCTTGGGGAAAAACTGTTTTTT.